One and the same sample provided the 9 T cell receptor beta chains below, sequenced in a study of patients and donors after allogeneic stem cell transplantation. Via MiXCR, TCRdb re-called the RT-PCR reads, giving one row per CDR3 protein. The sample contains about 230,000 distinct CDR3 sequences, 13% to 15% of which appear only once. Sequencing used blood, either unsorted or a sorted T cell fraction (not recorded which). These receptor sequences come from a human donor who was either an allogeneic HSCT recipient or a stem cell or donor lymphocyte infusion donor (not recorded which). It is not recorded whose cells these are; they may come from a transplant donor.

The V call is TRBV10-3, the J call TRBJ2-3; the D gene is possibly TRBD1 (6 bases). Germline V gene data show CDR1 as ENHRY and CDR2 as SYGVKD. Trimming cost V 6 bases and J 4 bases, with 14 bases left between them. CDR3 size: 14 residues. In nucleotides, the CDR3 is TGTGCCATCAGGGATACAGGGTCAGCAGATACGCAGTATTTT. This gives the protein CAIRDTGSADTQYF.

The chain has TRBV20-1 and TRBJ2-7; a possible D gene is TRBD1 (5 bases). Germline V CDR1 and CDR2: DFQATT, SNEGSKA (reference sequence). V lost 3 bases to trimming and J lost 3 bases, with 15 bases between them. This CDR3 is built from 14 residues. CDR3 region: CSARAQGRNYEQYF. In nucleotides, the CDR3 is TGCAGTGCTAGGGCGCAGGGAAGGAACTACGAGCAGTACTTC.

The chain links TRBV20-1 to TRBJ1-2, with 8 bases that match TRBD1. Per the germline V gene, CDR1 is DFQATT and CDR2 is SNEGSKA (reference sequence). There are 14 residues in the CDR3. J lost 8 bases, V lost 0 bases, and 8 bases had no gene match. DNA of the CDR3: TGCAGTGCTAGAGACGTACAGGGGGGAGGAGGCTACACCTTC. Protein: CSARDVQGGGGYTF.

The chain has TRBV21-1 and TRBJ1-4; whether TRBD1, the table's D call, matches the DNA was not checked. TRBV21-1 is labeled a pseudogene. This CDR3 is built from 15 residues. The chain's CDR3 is CAIPWGPATVEKLFF. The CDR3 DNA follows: TGTGCCATCCCCTGGGGGCCCGCAACGGTGGAAAAACTGTTTTTT.

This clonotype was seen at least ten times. CDR3 DNA: TGTGCCAGCAGCCGCGGGCTCAGCTCCTACGAGCAGTACTTC. Protein product: CASSRGLSSYEQYF. The chain has TRBV9 and TRBJ2-7, with a tentative D call TRBD2 (5 bases). The CDR3 consists of 14 residues. Per the germline V gene, CDR1 is SGDLS and CDR2 is YYNGEE. V lost 4 bases and J 0 bases, leaving 11 bases between the germline ends.

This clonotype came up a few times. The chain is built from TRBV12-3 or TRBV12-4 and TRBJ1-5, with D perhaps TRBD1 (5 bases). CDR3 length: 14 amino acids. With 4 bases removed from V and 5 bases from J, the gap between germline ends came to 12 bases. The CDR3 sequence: CASSSEGADQPQHF. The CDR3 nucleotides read TGTGCCAGCAGTTCGGAAGGGGCGGATCAGCCCCAGCATTTT.

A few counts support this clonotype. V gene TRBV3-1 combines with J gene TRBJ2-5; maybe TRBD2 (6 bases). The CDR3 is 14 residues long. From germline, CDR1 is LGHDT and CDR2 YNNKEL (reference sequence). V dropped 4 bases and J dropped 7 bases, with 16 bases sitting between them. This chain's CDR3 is CASSPVRRGGTQYF. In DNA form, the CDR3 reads TGTGCCAGCAGCCCCGTCCGGAGGGGAGGGACCCAGTACTTC.

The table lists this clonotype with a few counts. The chain's CDR3 is CSVEVSGRNYGYTF. CDR3 bases: TGCAGCGTTGAAGTGTCCGGCAGAAACTATGGCTACACCTTC. The J gene is TRBJ1-2, the V gene TRBV29-1; D ambiguous. The CDR3 consists of 14 residues. CDR1 is SQVTM and CDR2 is ANQGSEA in the germline V gene. Trimming left V 1 base short and J 2 bases short, with 11 bases between.

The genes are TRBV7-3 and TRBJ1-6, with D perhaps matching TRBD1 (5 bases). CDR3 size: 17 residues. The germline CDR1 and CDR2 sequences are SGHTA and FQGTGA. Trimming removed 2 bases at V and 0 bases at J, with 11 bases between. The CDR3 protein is CASSLGGVNSYNSPLHF. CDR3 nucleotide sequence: TGTGCCAGCAGCTTAGGAGGGGTCAACTCCTATAATTCACCCCTCCACTTT.